The 12 T cell receptor beta chains listed next were all sequenced from one sample in a study of blood T cell repertoires in COVID-19. Using immunoSEQ multiplex PCR, the repertoire was profiled, and TCRdb retains in-frame clones only, with some absent. The sample lists under 200,000 clones, around 87% seen once, with about 0.95% in the top ten. The sequenced material came from peripheral blood. Receptors originate from a man aged 18 to 35 with acute or convalescent COVID-19.

This clone was seen a handful of times. The chain combines TRBV10-1 with TRBJ1-1, with D tentatively TRBD1 (6 bases). This CDR3 has 14 amino acids. Germline V gene data show CDR1 as WNHNN and CDR2 as SYGVQD (reference sequence). V was cut by 4 bases and J by 1 base, with 10 bases left in between. The CDR3 reads CASSGLQGNTEAFF. DNA of the CDR3: TGCGCCAGCAGTGGACTACAGGGGAACACTGAAGCTTTCTTT.

The V gene is TRBV2, the J gene TRBJ1-2, with TRBD1 identical over 7 bases. Losses at the gene ends were 3 bases for V and 4 bases for J; bases not matched to a gene: 5. CDR1 is SNHLY, CDR2 FYNNEI, per germline. The CDR3 spans 14 residues. The DNA of the CDR3 is TGTGCCAGCAGTGACAGGGGGAACTTCTATGGCTACACCTTC. Translating gives CASSDRGNFYGYTF.

This chain links TRBV19 with TRBJ2-7, with 8 positions matching TRBD2. The CDR3 runs 12 residues. CDR1 and CDR2 (germline): LNHDA, SQIVND (reference sequence). V shed 6 bases, J shed 6 bases, and the junction held 4 bases outside the gene matches. The CDR3 region is CASSGGAAEQYF. The CDR3 nucleotides are TGTGCCAGTAGCGGGGGGGCGGCCGAGCAGTACTTC.

This clone occurred once. The rearrangement links TRBV5-4 to TRBJ1-2; 10 nucleotides agree with TRBD1. CDR1 and CDR2 (germline): SGHNT, YYREEE (reference sequence). The CDR3 length is 14 residues. Trimming at V came to 4 bases and at J to 4 bases, leaving 4 bases not matched to a gene. The chain's CDR3 is CASSRQGAGYGYTF. The CDR3 bases are TGTGCCAGCAGCAGACAGGGGGCGGGCTATGGCTACACCTTC. The full variable domain, completed using reference TRBV5-4 and TRBJ1-2, is ETGVTQSPTHLIKTRGQQVTLRCSSQSGHNTVSWYQQALGQGPQFIFQYYREEENGRGNFPPRFSGLQFPNYSSELNVNALELDDSALYLCASSRQGAGYGYTFGSGTRLTVV.

The rearrangement uses TRBV7-2 and TRBJ1-2; D possibly corresponds to TRBD1 (6 bases). The ends were cut back, 4 bases at V and 8 bases at J, with 17 bases in the middle. This CDR3 comprises 14 residues. CDR1 and CDR2 from the germline V gene are SGHTA and FQGNSA. The CDR3 reads CASSSEDQRGGYTF. The CDR3 DNA reads as TGTGCCAGCAGCTCAGAGGACCAAAGGGGGGGCTACACCTTC.

This clone was picked up one time. This chain connects TRBV6-2 or TRBV6-3 to TRBJ2-2; perhaps TRBD2 as D (7 bases). CDR1 is MNHEY and CDR2 is SVGEGT in the germline V gene. The V and J ends lost 5 bases and 5 bases respectively, with 12 bases between them. The CDR3 totals 14 residues. The CDR3 nucleotides are TGTGCCAGCAGTCCGGGGGGCCCGACCGGGGAGCTGTTTTTT. It translates to CASSPGGPTGELFF.

This rearrangement joins TRBV13 to TRBJ2-3; 11 bases fit TRBD1. The germline gives CDR1 PRHDT, CDR2 FYEKMQ (reference sequence). V lost 5 bases to trimming and J lost 3 bases; unmatched junction nucleotides: 4. The CDR3 has 15 amino acids. CDR3 in amino acids: CASSGTGGLTDTQYF. In nucleotides, the CDR3 is TGTGCCAGCAGCGGGACAGGGGGTTTGACAGATACGCAGTATTTT.

The chain has TRBV12-5 and TRBJ1-2; D may be TRBD1 (5 bases). V was cut by 1 base and J by 0 bases, with 12 bases left in between. Germline V gene lookup returns CDR1 LGHNT and CDR2 FRNRAP. This CDR3 spans 16 amino acids. CDR3 coding DNA: TGTGCTAGTGGTTTGGACCTAATGACAGCTAACTATGGCTACACCTTC. Protein product: CASGLDLMTANYGYTF.

The V gene is TRBV7-3, the J gene TRBJ1-2, with a tentative D call TRBD1 (5 bases). This CDR3 is 13 amino acids long. Trimming pared 3 bases from V and 6 bases from J, leaving 11 bases between. Germline loops: CDR1 SGHTA, CDR2 FQGTGA. The chain's CDR3 is CASSLVRVDGYTF. CDR3 sequence (DNA): TGTGCCAGCAGCTTGGTCAGGGTGGATGGCTACACCTTC.

This clone occurred once. The chain couples TRBV7-9 to TRBJ2-3; 7 nucleotides match TRBD2. V lost 5 bases and J lost 1; bases outside the gene matches: 6. CDR1 SEHNR and CDR2 FQNEAQ come from the germline V gene (reference sequence). This CDR3 is 15 amino acids long. CDR3 region: CASSRGDPGTDTQYF. The CDR3 nucleotides read TGTGCCAGCAGCCGGGGGGACCCCGGCACAGATACGCAGTATTTT.

The chain couples TRBV19 to TRBJ1-2; TRBD1 matches 8 bases. Germline loops: CDR1 LNHDA, CDR2 SQIVND (reference sequence). The CDR3 covers 13 residues. With 7 bases clipped from V and 2 bases from J, the junction kept 3 bases outside the gene matches. CDR3 in DNA: TGTGCCAGTAAGCGACAGGGGAACTATGGCTACACCTTC. Translating gives CASKRQGNYGYTF.

V is TRBV11-2 and J is TRBJ1-2; D gene ambiguous. The V end was cut by 5 bases, the J end by 0 bases, with 10 bases between. CDR1 SGHAT and CDR2 FQNNGV come from the germline V gene. The CDR3 has 14 residues. The CDR3 loop is CASSPPLANYGYTF. In nucleotides, the CDR3 is TGTGCCAGCAGCCCCCCCTTAGCTAACTATGGCTACACCTTC.